Sequencing of this TCR beta chain was carried out in a study of T cells in Graves' hyperthyroidism and ophthalmopathy. Amplified TCR beta CDR3 regions came from RNA transcripts. A first-round RT-PCR of the TCR CDR3 used the HTBI primer set. TCRdb recomputed calls from the multiplex PCR reads with MiXCR, one row per CDR3 protein. The sample has some 200,000 distinct CDR3 sequences, roughly 18% seen once; the top ten hold roughly 50%. General observations from the study: Among thyroid clonotypes expanded above 0.001, most also appeared in blood.

Graves' hyperthyroidism is called stable when ophthalmopathy does not progress within 18 months. This clonotype was recorded many times. Its antigen is not identified. The source material was blood. The TCR originated in a man over 45 with Graves' hyperthyroidism.

The CDR3 here is CSVLSGNQNTGELFF. CDR3 sequence (DNA): TGCAGCGTCCTAAGCGGTAATCAGAACACCGGGGAGCTGTTTTTT. The gene calls are TRBV29-1 and TRBJ2-2; D may be TRBD2 (5 bases). Trimming pared 6 bases from V and 1 base from J, leaving 15 bases between. Germline V gene lookup returns CDR1 SQVTM and CDR2 ANQGSEA. CDR3 size: 15 residues.